The rows below give T cell receptor beta chains drawn from one sample of a study of T cell responses to AZD1222 COVID-19 vaccine. Assay used: immunoSEQ multiplex PCR; TCRdb lists only in-frame clones, some missing. The top ten hold roughly 13% of the sample, which has about 110,000 clones, around 90% seen once. Here the sequenced sample was peripheral blood, taken on day 0 of MenACWY control vaccination. The receptors come from an adult in good health. The CDR3 runs from the conserved cysteine through the conserved F or W. The D gene is left open where the match is weak. Clone sizes are given selectively: once, few, many, or a class where the clone is expanded.

J | size | V | D | CDR3 | DNA
TRBJ2-1 | few | TRBV7-2 | . | CASSLSFVYNEQFF | TGTGCCAGCAGCTTATCATTCGTTTACAATGAGCAGTTCTTC
TRBJ2-1 | . | TRBV9 | TRBD2 | CASSSIAGLNNEQFF | TGTGCCAGCAGCTCCATAGCGGGCCTGAACAATGAGCAGTTCTTC
TRBJ2-6 | medium-sized | TRBV6-1 | . | CASSEAGGGANVLTF | TGTGCCAGCAGTGAAGCGGGAGGTGGGGCCAACGTCCTGACTTTC
TRBJ1-5 | medium-sized | TRBV4-3 | TRBD1 | CASSQDRESNQPQHF | TGCGCCAGCAGCCAGGACAGGGAAAGCAATCAGCCCCAGCATTTT
TRBJ1-1 | . | TRBV11-2 | . | CASSLERTMNTEAFF | TGTGCCAGCAGCTTAGAGAGGACTATGAACACTGAAGCTTTCTTT
TRBJ2-3 | . | TRBV7-2 | TRBD2 | CASSFIAGGSDTQYF | TGTGCCAGCAGTTTTATAGCGGGAGGGTCAGATACGCAGTATTTT
TRBJ2-1 | . | TRBV10-2 | . | CASSEGGKQFF | TGCGCCAGCAGTGAGGGGGGAAAGCAGTTCTTC
TRBJ1-5 | . | TRBV12-3/TRBV12-4 | . | CASSLGQPQHF | TGTGCCAGCAGTTTAGGTCAGCCCCAGCATTTT
TRBJ1-5 | . | TRBV12-3/TRBV12-4 | . | CASRGNSNQPQHF | TGTGCCAGCAGGGGTAATAGCAATCAGCCCCAGCATTTT
TRBJ2-3 | . | TRBV9 | . | CASSIELQDTQYF | TGTGCCAGCAGTATTGAGTTACAAGATACGCAGTATTTT
TRBJ1-3 | . | TRBV5-1 | . | CASSMDSSGNTIYF | TGCGCCAGCAGCATGGACAGCTCTGGAAACACCATATATTTT
TRBJ2-2 | . | TRBV7-2 | . | CASSPRSDTGELFF | TGTGCCAGCAGCCCTCGTTCGGACACCGGGGAGCTGTTTTTT
TRBJ1-3 | . | TRBV7-8 | . | CASSLGRGSGNTIYF | TGTGCCAGCAGCTTAGGGCGGGGGTCTGGAAACACCATATATTTT
TRBJ1-2 | . | TRBV7-9 | . | CASSLEGNGYTF | TGTGCCAGCAGCTTAGAAGGGAATGGCTACACCTTC
TRBJ1-3 | . | TRBV7-2 | . | CASSLFRENSGNTIYF | TGTGCCAGCAGCTTGTTCAGGGAAAACTCTGGAAACACCATATATTTT
TRBJ2-1 | . | TRBV5-1 | . | CASSLAPGGISGTRYNEQFF | TGCGCCAGCAGCTTGGCCCCAGGGGGCATTAGCGGGACAAGATACAATGAGCAGTTCTTC
TRBJ2-7 | . | TRBV7-6 | . | CASSLKGTDYEQYF | TGTGCCAGCAGCTTGAAGGGAACTGACTACGAGCAGTACTTC
TRBJ1-2 | . | TRBV19 | TRBD1 | CASSARDRLYGYTF | TGTGCCAGTAGTGCGCGGGACAGGCTCTATGGCTACACCTTC
TRBJ2-7 | . | TRBV6-2/TRBV6-3 | . | CASSYDEGYEQYF | TGTGCCAGCAGTTACGATGAGGGCTACGAGCAGTACTTC
TRBJ1-1 | . | TRBV4-2 | . | CASSLPGGGAFF | TGTGCCAGCAGCCTCCCGGGGGGGGGTGCTTTCTTT
TRBJ1-2 | . | TRBV19 | TRBD1 | CASSIRTGGAELYGYTF | TGTGCCAGTAGTATACGGACAGGGGGCGCCGAACTCTATGGCTACACCTTC
TRBJ1-2 | once | TRBV7-3 | TRBD1 | CASSPTGTYGYTF | TGTGCCAGCAGCCCGACAGGGACCTATGGCTACACCTTC